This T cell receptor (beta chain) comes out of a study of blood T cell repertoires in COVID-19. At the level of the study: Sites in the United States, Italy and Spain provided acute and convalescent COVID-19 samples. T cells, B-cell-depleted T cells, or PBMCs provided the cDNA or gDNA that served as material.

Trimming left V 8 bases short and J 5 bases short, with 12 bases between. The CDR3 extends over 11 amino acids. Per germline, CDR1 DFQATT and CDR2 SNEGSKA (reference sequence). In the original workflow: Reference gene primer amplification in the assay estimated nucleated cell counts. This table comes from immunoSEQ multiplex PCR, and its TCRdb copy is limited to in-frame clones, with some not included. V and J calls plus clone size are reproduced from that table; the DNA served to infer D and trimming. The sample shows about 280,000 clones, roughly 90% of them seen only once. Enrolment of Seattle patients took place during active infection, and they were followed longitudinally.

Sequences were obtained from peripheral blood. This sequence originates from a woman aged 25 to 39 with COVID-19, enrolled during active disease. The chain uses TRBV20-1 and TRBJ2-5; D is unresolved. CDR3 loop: CSFSERETQYF. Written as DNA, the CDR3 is TGCAGTTTTTCCGAACGGGAGACCCAGTACTTC.